This entry concerns a single T cell receptor (beta chain). Its antigen is not known. The entry originates in a study of beta chain features in type 1 diabetes. Notes on the study in general: Significant though moderate, a shortening of TCRB CDR3s appeared in all four CD4+ subsets of Type 1 diabetes patients. A PCR bias possibly favoring shorter templates would apply equally to patients and controls.

What was sequenced were expressed TCRB transcripts, since all of the isolated RNA had been reverse transcribed. Naive, central memory and regulatory T cell samples yielded around 3.6 million reads on average. Generated by immunoSEQ multiplex PCR, the TCRdb table keeps only in-frame clones and is missing some. The sample carries hundreds of thousands of clones, around an eighth recorded once. Unmatched junction bases numbered 10, after V lost 7 bases and J lost 6 bases. Germline V gene sequence: CDR1 LNHDA, CDR2 SQIVND (reference sequence). There are 16 residues in the CDR3. The clonotype originates from a man between 18 and 29 years old with type 1 diabetes. The sequencing input was naive CD4+ T cells from blood. The chain recombines TRBV19 with TRBJ2-2; 11 bases map to TRBD2. CDR3 in DNA: TGTGCCAGTAAGGGCGCTAGCGGGAGGAGGGCCGGGGAGCTGTTTTTT. This translates into CASKGASGRRAGELFF. The full variable domain, its missing parts supplied by reference TRBV19 and TRBJ2-2, is DGGITQSPKYLFRKEGQNVTLSCEQNLNHDAMYWYRQDPGQGLRLIYYSQIVNDFQKGDIAEGYSVSREKKESFPLTVTSAQKNPTAFYLCASKGASGRRAGELFFGEGSRLTVL.